The rows below give T cell receptor beta chains drawn from one sample of a study of blood T cell repertoires in COVID-19. Produced via immunoSEQ multiplex PCR; TCRdb's table is partial and in-frame only. Among tens of thousands of clones listed, 80% to 85% were seen once. Sequenced sample: peripheral blood. The receptor set was obtained from a man aged 55 to 70 with active COVID-19. Both conserved end residues are part of each CDR3. Fields, in order: CDR3 length, V gene, J gene, CDR3 protein.

10	TRBV18	TRBJ1-1	CAAGEGAAFF
15	TRBV11-1	TRBJ2-1	CASSSGVTDYNEQFF
19	TRBV6-2/TRBV6-3	TRBJ1-5	CASSSPSGTGAVGNQPQHF
15	TRBV4-2	TRBJ1-6	CASSQEYSYNSPLHF
15	TRBV5-6	TRBJ1-6	CASSWGTYDNSPLHF
14	TRBV25-1	TRBJ1-5	CASNGQGAHQPQHF
15	TRBV29-1	TRBJ2-3	CSVPRTSLSTDTQYF
18	TRBV6-2/TRBV6-3	TRBJ2-5	CASSYHDRGLRMGETQYF
14	TRBV5-6	TRBJ2-3	CASSQQGLGDTQYF
16	TRBV7-3	TRBJ2-3	CASSLGLAGYTDTQYF
13	TRBV2	TRBJ2-4	CASSETGVKIQYF
13	TRBV18	TRBJ2-7	CASSPPSLYEQYF
14	TRBV29-1	TRBJ2-3	CSVEVARSTDTQYF
12	TRBV28	TRBJ2-6	CAVVSGANVLTF
17	TRBV28	TRBJ1-6	CASSLTHPSSYNSPLHF
14	TRBV28	TRBJ1-5	CASTPFRGNQPQHF
13	TRBV7-9	TRBJ2-5	CASSSGGEETQYF
15	TRBV7-2	TRBJ2-2	CASSLTTGVAGELFF
13	TRBV6-2/TRBV6-3	TRBJ1-2	CASSRLDRGGYTF
16	TRBV24-1	TRBJ2-3	CATSDRGGGLTDTQYF
15	TRBV24-1	TRBJ2-7	CATSDPGQSIYEQYF
11	TRBV19	TRBJ2-7	CASSIGEEQYF
17	TRBV18	TRBJ2-2	CASSPFGLAANTGELFF
14	TRBV11-2	TRBJ2-1	CASSPGTGLDEQFF
12	TRBV6-4	TRBJ2-3	CASSDGGDTQYF
15	TRBV6-1	TRBJ2-5	CASSSPSGSGETQYF
15	TRBV7-6	TRBJ2-7	CASSAIDRASYEQYF
12	TRBV6-4	TRBJ1-6	CARYRGRSPLHF
16	TRBV19	TRBJ1-2	CASSIEGTYSFYGYTF
17	TRBV2	TRBJ2-3	CASSEGAGGTGTDTQYF
17	TRBV6-1	TRBJ2-4	CASSVTSGGAAKNIQYF
15	TRBV19	TRBJ2-1	CASSMEGTGLNEQFF
13	TRBV9	TRBJ1-2	CASSHGQGKGYTF
19	TRBV7-2	TRBJ2-6	CASSLAGTGTSSGANVLTF
19	TRBV9	TRBJ1-5	CASSAGGGQGSERNQPQHF
14	TRBV10-3	TRBJ2-7	CAITRAGTTDEQYF
17	TRBV24-1	TRBJ1-2	CATSGFSGTGPSYGYTF
13	TRBV27	TRBJ1-6	CASSRDRISPLHF
15	TRBV21-1	TRBJ2-3	CASSNRLTSTDTQYF
14	TRBV29-1	TRBJ1-2	CSVDGTGPQRGYTF
14	TRBV2	TRBJ2-1	CASSGTSGNNEQFF
17	TRBV4-1	TRBJ2-2	CASSQEGTGRVTGELFF
13	TRBV7-9	TRBJ2-1	CASSQSGDNEQFF
14	TRBV10-3	TRBJ2-7	CAISPGSSSYEQYF
14	TRBV19	TRBJ1-1	CASSPTGWNTEAFF
15	TRBV5-6	TRBJ1-4	CASSLASGPGEKLFF
17	TRBV27	TRBJ1-1	CASSSLSGGLGNTEAFF
14	TRBV28	TRBJ1-1	CASRRTGRNTEAFF
14	TRBV2	TRBJ2-2	CASSDWTAHGELFF